The following is a TCR beta chain sequence with its context. Original analysis: Using reference gene primer amplification, nucleated cell counts were estimated. The assay was immunoSEQ multiplex PCR, and TCRdb's table has in-frame clones only and misses some. V and J calls and clone size follow that table, whereas D and trimming were derived from the DNA. The table includes roughly 360,000 clones, about 80% detected once. The data derive from a study of blood T cell repertoires in COVID-19. About the research overall: COVID-19 samples from acute and convalescent phases originated in the United States, Italy and Spain. PBMCs, B-cell-depleted T cells, or T cells provided the cDNA or gDNA that made up the material.

Germline V lookup: CDR1 MNHEY, CDR2 SVGEGT. The junction had 10 bases not matched to a gene; V was cut back by 2 bases and J by 4 bases. The CDR3 length is 16 residues. This TCR was sampled from a human donor with acute or convalescent COVID-19. The donor label of this sample is uncertain. The sequenced sample consisted of peripheral blood. The chain recombines TRBV6-2 or TRBV6-3 with TRBJ2-5, with 7 bases fitting TRBD2. This CDR3 is CASSYALAALRETQYF. Written as DNA, the CDR3 is TGTGCCAGCAGTTACGCTCTAGCGGCCCTCCGAGAGACCCAGTACTTC.